This T cell receptor beta chain was sequenced for a study of blood T cell repertoires in COVID-19. This table comes from immunoSEQ multiplex PCR, and its TCRdb copy is limited to in-frame clones, with some not included. The repertoire holds 150,000 to 200,000 clones, with over 80% as singletons. Which cohort a participant joined came from the clinical history participants gave. Recovered participants had two consecutive negative NP/OP PCR tests, healthcare professional clearance, or symptom resolution. The CDR3 consists of 15 residues. V lost 3 bases and J 9 bases, leaving 16 bases between the germline ends. Germline assignment: CDR1 SGHTS and CDR2 YDEGEE.

This sequence joins TRBV5-8 and TRBJ1-6; possible D gene TRBD1, 6 bases. The sequenced sample consisted of PBMCs or T cells enriched from blood (not recorded which). This receptor was taken from a woman aged 55-70 years who had recovered from COVID-19. The CDR3 nucleotides are TGTGCCAGCAGCTCTGGCGACAGGCCCCCTTCACCCCTCCACTTT. This codes for CASSSGDRPPSPLHF.